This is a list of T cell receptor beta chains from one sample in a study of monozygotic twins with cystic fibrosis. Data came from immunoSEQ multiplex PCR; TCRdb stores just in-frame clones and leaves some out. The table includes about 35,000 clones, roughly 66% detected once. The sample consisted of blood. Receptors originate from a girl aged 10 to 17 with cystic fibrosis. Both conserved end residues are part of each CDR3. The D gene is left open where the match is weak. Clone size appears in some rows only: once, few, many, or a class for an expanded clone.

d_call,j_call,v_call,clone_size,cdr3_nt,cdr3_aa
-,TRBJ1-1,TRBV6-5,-,TGTGCCAGCAGTTACTCGCGCCTCGGGGGGCTTGGGGCTTTCTTT,CASSYSRLGGLGAFF
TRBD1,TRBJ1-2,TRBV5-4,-,TGTGCCAGCAGCCCAACTGGACAGGGGGCGTCGTATGGCTACACCTTC,CASSPTGQGASYGYTF
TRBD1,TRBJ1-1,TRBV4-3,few,TGCGCCAGCAGCCACGACAGGGGGGCTGAAGCTTTCTTT,CASSHDRGAEAFF
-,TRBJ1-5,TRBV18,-,TGTGCCAGCTCACCCGACCTGGAATATCAGCCCCAGCATTTT,CASSPDLEYQPQHF
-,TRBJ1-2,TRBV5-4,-,TGTGCCAGCAGCCGGGACGGGAGACCGGGCTACACCTTC,CASSRDGRPGYTF
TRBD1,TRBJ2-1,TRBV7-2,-,TGTGCCAGCAGCTCCGGTGAAGCAGGGGGTGGGCAGTTCTTC,CASSSGEAGGGQFF
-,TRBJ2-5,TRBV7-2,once,TGTGCCAGCAGCTTAGCGACAGGACCCCTGGGTGTACGAGAGACCCAGTACTTC,CASSLATGPLGVRETQYF
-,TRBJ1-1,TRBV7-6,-,TGTGCCAGCAGCCCAGTCTTGGGCCAGGGCACGGGGGCTTTCTTT,CASSPVLGQGTGAFF
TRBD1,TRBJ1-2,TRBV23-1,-,TGCGCCAGCAGTTGGACAGGGGTGAACTATGGCTACACCTTC,CASSWTGVNYGYTF
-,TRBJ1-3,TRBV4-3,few,TGCGCCAGCAGCCAAGAACCGGGGGCGGGTGGAAACACCATATATTTT,CASSQEPGAGGNTIYF
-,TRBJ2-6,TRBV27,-,TGTGCCAGCAGTTTGGCGTCAACTGGGGCCAACGTCCTGACTTTC,CASSLASTGANVLTF
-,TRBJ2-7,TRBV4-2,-,TGTGCCAGCAGCCAAGATTTACCAAGCGTAAGCGCCTACGAGCAGTACTTC,CASSQDLPSVSAYEQYF
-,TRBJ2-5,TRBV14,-,TGTGCCAGCAGCCATGCTCTAGCTAGAGCGAGGGAGACCCAGTACTTC,CASSHALARARETQYF
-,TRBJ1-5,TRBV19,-,TGTGCCAGTAGTATTAATAGCGAGGGGCATTTT,CASSINSEGHF
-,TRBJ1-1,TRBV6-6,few,TGTGCCAGCAGTTACTCGAGGGTCAGTGAAGCTTTCTTT,CASSYSRVSEAFF
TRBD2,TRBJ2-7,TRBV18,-,TGTGCCAGCTCTTCGGGACTAGCGGTGGGGGAGCAGTACTTC,CASSSGLAVGEQYF
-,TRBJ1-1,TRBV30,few,TGTGCCTGGAGTCAGCGAGGGTTTTCTATGAACACTGAAGCTTTCTTT,CAWSQRGFSMNTEAFF
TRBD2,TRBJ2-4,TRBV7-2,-,TGTGCCAGCAGCTTAACTAGCGGGACCCAAAACATTCAGTACTTC,CASSLTSGTQNIQYF
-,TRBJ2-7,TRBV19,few,TGTGCCAGTAGTCCCAGAGACCCAACCTACGAGCAGTACTTC,CASSPRDPTYEQYF
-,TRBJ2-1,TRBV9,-,TGTGCCAGCAGCGTAGGGGGTAGCTCCCTTTACAATGAGCAGTTCTTC,CASSVGGSSLYNEQFF
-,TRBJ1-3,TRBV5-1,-,TGCGCCAGCAGCTTGGATGGGGGCCCTGGAAACACCATATATTTT,CASSLDGGPGNTIYF
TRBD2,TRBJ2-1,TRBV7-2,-,TGTGCCAGCAGCTCCCACGCGGGAGGGATTTTAAATGAGCAGTTCTTC,CASSSHAGGILNEQFF
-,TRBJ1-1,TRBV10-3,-,TGTGCCATCAGCCCAGCCCGAGGGGCACGGGCCCGGGAAGAAGCTTTCTTT,CAISPARGARAREEAFF
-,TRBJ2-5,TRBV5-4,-,TGTGCCAGCAGCGCTACTAGGAGGGAGACCCAGTACTTC,CASSATRRETQYF
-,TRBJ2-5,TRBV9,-,TGTGCCAGCAGCGTTGCCGGGACAATTCAAGAGACCCAGTACTTC,CASSVAGTIQETQYF
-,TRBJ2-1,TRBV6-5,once,TGTGCCAGCAGTTACGGGGGGAGCTCCTACAATGAGCAGTTCTTC,CASSYGGSSYNEQFF
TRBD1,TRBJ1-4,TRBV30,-,TGTGCCCTAGAAGTCGGGACAGGGGCATCAACTAATGAAAAACTGTTTTTT,CALEVGTGASTNEKLFF
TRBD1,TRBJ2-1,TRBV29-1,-,TGCAGCGTCGACAGGGGGGGCTACAATGAGCAGTTCTTC,CSVDRGGYNEQFF
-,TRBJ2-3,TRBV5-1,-,TGCGCCAGCAGCTTGGAGCCAGGAGATACGCAGTATTTT,CASSLEPGDTQYF
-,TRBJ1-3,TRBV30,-,TGTGCCTGGAGCGGGTACTCTGGAAACACCATATATTTT,CAWSGYSGNTIYF
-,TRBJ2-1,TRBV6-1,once,TGTGCCAGCGGGAGGACCACCTACAATGAGCAGTTCTTC,CASGRTTYNEQFF
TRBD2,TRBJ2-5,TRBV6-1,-,TGTGCCAGCGAAGCGGGGTTACAAGAGACCCAGTACTTC,CASEAGLQETQYF
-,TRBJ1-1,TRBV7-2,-,TGTGCCAGCAGCTCGGGACTTTTAGGGGGGACTGAAGCTTTCTTT,CASSSGLLGGTEAFF
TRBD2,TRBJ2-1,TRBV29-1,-,TGCAGCGTTGAAGGTCAAGCGGGAGAGTATCACAATGAGCAGTTCTTC,CSVEGQAGEYHNEQFF
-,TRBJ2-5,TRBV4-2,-,TGTGCCAGCAGCCAAGAGTGGAGGGGTCAAGAGACCCAGTACTTC,CASSQEWRGQETQYF
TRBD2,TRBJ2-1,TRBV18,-,TGTGCCAGCTCATTACTAGCGGGAGGGTACAATGAGCAGTTCTTC,CASSLLAGGYNEQFF
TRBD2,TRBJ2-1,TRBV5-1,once,TGCGCCAGCAGCTTTACTAGCGGGGGGAGCTCCTACAATGAGCAGTTCTTC,CASSFTSGGSSYNEQFF
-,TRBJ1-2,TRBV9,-,TGTGCCAGCAGTGCAGCCAGACAGACCTATGGCTACACCTTC,CASSAARQTYGYTF
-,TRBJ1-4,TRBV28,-,TGTGCCAGCAGTCCCGAGGAGTTTAGGGGAAAACTGTTTTTT,CASSPEEFRGKLFF
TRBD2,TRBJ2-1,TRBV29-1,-,TGCAGCGTGGCCTCGGGAGGTAGCGGGGATGAGCAGTTCTTC,CSVASGGSGDEQFF
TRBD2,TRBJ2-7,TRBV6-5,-,TGTGCCAGCAGTACAACTTTCGGGAGGGTCTACGAGCAGTACTTC,CASSTTFGRVYEQYF
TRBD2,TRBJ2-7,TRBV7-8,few,TGTGCCAGCACCAAGTTGGGGCGGGAGGGGTACGAGCAGTACTTC,CASTKLGREGYEQYF
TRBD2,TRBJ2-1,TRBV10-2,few,TGCGCCAGTAGGGACTACCAAAATGAGCAGTTCTTC,CASRDYQNEQFF
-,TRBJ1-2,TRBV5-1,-,TGCGCCAGCAGCTTGCCGACAGGATATGGCTACACCTTC,CASSLPTGYGYTF
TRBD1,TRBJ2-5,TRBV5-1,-,TGCGCCAGCAGACGGGACAGGATCCAAGAGACCCAGTACTTC,CASRRDRIQETQYF